This note documents a single TCR beta chain sequence. Its antigen is still unknown. These data belong to a study of T cell repertoires in cytomegalovirus infection. Study-wide background: Indicated by public TCR beta signatures were CMV infection and matching HLA type.

TCRdb ran MiXCR on the reads and lists one entry per CDR3 protein. The sample shows 270,000 or so distinct CDR3 sequences, about a sixth of them seen only once. Regarding the study as a whole: CMV-specific TCR beta clonotypes restricted by HLA-C dominated the ex vivo response. Of the TCR beta families, the public ones yielded a cumulative frequency that identified carriers of CMV plus the relevant HLA.

V shed 3 bases and J shed 1 base, with 13 bases lying between them. This CDR3 has 15 residues. Germline assignment: CDR1 DFQATT and CDR2 SNEGSKA (reference sequence). Sequenced material: CD8+ T cells from PBMCs. This clonotype was obtained from a human donor in good health (CMV status not recorded). Some clones in this sample may be carry-over from other donors' samples. The chain has TRBV20-1 and TRBJ1-3; a possible D gene is TRBD1 (6 bases). DNA of the CDR3: TGCAGTGCTAGCACAGGGAAGAGGTCTGGAAACACCATATATTTT. Translated, it gives CSASTGKRSGNTIYF.